A selection of T cell receptor beta chains follows, all from one sample in a study of blood T cell repertoires in COVID-19. Produced via immunoSEQ multiplex PCR; TCRdb's table is partial and in-frame only. The table has about 280,000 clones, nearly 90% seen once. Specimen: peripheral blood. These receptors were collected from a man between 18 and 29 years old with active or convalescent COVID-19. Each CDR3 is given with its conserved first and last residue. D genes are given only for firm matches. Size is omitted from some rows. Given values are once, few, many or a class for expanded clones.

V	D	size	J	length	DNA	CDR3
TRBV19	-	-	TRBJ1-5	14	TGTGCCAGTAGGGTTGGAGCTAGCAATCAGCCCCAGCATTTT	CASRVGASNQPQHF
TRBV7-8	TRBD2	-	TRBJ2-1	14	TGTGCCAGCAGCCCCCGGCGGGGGGGCGATGAGCAGTTCTTC	CASSPRRGGDEQFF
TRBV5-1	-	once	TRBJ2-7	12	TGCGCCAGCAGCTCCACAGGGCTCGAGCAGTACTTC	CASSSTGLEQYF
TRBV6-5	TRBD1	-	TRBJ1-4	15	TGTGCCAGCAGTTACGCGGGACAGGCTAGTGAAAAACTGTTTTTT	CASSYAGQASEKLFF
TRBV24-1	-	-	TRBJ2-5	16	TGTGCCACCAGTGAAACCGGCAGGGGGGACCAAGAGACCCAGTACTTC	CATSETGRGDQETQYF
TRBV5-1	-	many	TRBJ2-3	16	TGCGCCAGCAGCTTGGTTTTGGGGGGGCGCACAGATACGCAGTATTTT	CASSLVLGGRTDTQYF
TRBV7-2	-	-	TRBJ2-7	14	TGTGCCAGCAGGGGGGGAGGGACACTTTACGAGCAGTACTTC	CASRGGGTLYEQYF
TRBV6-5	TRBD1	-	TRBJ1-5	14	TGTGCCAGCAGCGGGGACAGGGGGTATCAGCCCCAGCATTTT	CASSGDRGYQPQHF
TRBV5-1	TRBD2	-	TRBJ2-7	16	TGCGCCAGCAGCTTGGGTCCGCGGGGGACCTCCTACGAGCAGTACTTC	CASSLGPRGTSYEQYF
TRBV5-8	-	-	TRBJ1-2	15	TGTGCCAGCAGCTTGGTTGTCAGGATAATCTATGGCTACACCTTC	CASSLVVRIIYGYTF
TRBV2	-	-	TRBJ2-1	15	TGTGCCAGCAGTGAAATCAGCGGCTCCTACAATGAGCAGTTCTTC	CASSEISGSYNEQFF
TRBV2	-	few	TRBJ1-2	13	TGTGCCAGCAGTGAATCGGTTCGCTATGGCTACACCTTC	CASSESVRYGYTF
TRBV5-6	TRBD1	-	TRBJ2-2	15	TGTGCCAGCAGCTCGGGGGGACAGGGCGCCGGGGAGCTGTTTTTT	CASSSGGQGAGELFF
TRBV6-5	-	-	TRBJ1-3	14	TGTGCCAGCAGTTCACCGGGGGGAGGAAACACCATATATTTT	CASSSPGGGNTIYF
TRBV2	TRBD1	-	TRBJ1-2	14	TGTGCCAGCAGAGGGGACAGGGGCCACTATGGCTACACCTTC	CASRGDRGHYGYTF
TRBV9	-	-	TRBJ2-7	13	TGTGCCAGCAGCGTAGGGACAGCCTACGAGCAGTACTTC	CASSVGTAYEQYF
TRBV6-5	-	-	TRBJ2-6	14	TGTGCCAGCAGTCGGGGGTCTGGGGCCAACGTCCTGACTTTC	CASSRGSGANVLTF